There are many counts of the clone carrying this TCR beta chain. TCRdb itself ran the 5' RACE reads through MiXCR, one entry per CDR3 protein. Of 220,000 or so distinct CDR3 sequences in the sample, roughly 10% were seen once. The data were taken from a study of CD8 T cells in ankylosing spondylitis. Looked up from germline, CDR1 is DFQATT and CDR2 is SNEGSKA (reference sequence). Losses at the gene ends were 3 bases for V and 3 bases for J; bases not matched to a gene: 2. The CDR3 has 14 residues. The sequence came from a male donor with ankylosing spondylitis or in good health (not recorded which). The chain couples TRBV20-1 to TRBJ2-7, with 13 positions matching TRBD2. Sequencing used blood, either unsorted or a sorted T cell fraction (not recorded which). The chain's CDR3 is CSARGLAGNYEQYF. In DNA, the CDR3 is TGCAGTGCTAGGGGACTAGCGGGGAACTACGAGCAGTACTTC.